Included here is one T cell receptor (beta chain) sequence, with context. This sample was taken from a study of shared clonotypes between healthy human individuals. Background on the study: Donors consisted of two women and a few men between 18 and 49.

The donors, healthy adults who were HIV-negative, had experienced no recent acute infections or vaccinations. The authors distributed each subset's genomic DNA evenly over several immunoSEQ plates. Clones were sequenced by immunoSEQ multiplex PCR, and TCRdb holds only the in-frame ones, with some missing. The table records about half a million clones, over 70% of them present only once. Germline V gene lookup returns CDR1 KGHSH and CDR2 LQKENI. This CDR3 has 14 residues. The ends were cut back, 4 bases at V and 8 bases at J, with 14 bases in the middle. The receptor's source is a woman aged 40 to 50 in good health. Some clones in this sample may be carry-over from other donors' samples. The sequencing input was PBMCs. This chain joins TRBV18 and TRBJ1-4; D may be TRBD1 (5 bases). The CDR3 DNA follows: TGTGCCAGCTCACGCTCTCAGGGAGGCGAAAAACTGTTTTTT. It codes for CASSRSQGGEKLFF.